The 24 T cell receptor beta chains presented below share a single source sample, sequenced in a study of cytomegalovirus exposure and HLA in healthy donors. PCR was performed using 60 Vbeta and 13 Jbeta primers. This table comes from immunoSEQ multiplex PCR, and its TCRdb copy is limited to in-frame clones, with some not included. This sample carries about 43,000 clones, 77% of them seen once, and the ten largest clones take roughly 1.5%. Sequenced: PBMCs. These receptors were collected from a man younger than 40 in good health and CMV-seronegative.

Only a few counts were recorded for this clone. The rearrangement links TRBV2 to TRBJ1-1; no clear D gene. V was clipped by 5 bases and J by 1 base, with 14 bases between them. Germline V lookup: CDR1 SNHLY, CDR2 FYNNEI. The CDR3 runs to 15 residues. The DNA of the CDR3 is TGTGCCAGCAGTTTTATCGAGGGCCCGAACACTGAAGCTTTCTTT. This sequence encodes CASSFIEGPNTEAFF.

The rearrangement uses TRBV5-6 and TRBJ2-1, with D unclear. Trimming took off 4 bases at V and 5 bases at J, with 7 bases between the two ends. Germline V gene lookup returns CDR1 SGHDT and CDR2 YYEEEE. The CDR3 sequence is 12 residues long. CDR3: CASSRHHNEQFF. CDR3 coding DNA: TGTGCCAGCAGCAGACACCACAATGAGCAGTTCTTC.

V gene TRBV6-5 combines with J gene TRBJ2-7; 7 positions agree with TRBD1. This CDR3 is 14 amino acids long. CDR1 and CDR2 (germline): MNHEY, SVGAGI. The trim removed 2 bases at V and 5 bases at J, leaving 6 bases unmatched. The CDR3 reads CASSYGDRAHEQYF. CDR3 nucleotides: TGTGCCAGCAGTTACGGTGACAGGGCCCACGAGCAGTACTTC.

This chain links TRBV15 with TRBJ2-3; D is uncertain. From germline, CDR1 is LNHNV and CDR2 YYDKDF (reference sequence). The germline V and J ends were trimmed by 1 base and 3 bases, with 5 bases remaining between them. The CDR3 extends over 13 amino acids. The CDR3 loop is CATSRVATDTQYF. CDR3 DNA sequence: TGTGCCACCAGCAGAGTAGCAACAGATACGCAGTATTTT.

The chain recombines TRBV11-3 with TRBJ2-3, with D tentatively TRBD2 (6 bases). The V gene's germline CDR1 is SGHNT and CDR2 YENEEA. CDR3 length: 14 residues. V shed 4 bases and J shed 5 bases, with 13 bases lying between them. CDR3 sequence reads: CASSSGLSLDTQYF. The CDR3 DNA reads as TGTGCCAGCAGCTCTGGACTAAGCCTAGATACGCAGTATTTT.

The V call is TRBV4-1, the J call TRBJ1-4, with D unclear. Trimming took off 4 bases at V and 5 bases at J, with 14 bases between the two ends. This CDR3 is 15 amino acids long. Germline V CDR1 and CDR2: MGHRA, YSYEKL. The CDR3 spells CASSRALASNEKLFF. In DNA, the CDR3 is TGCGCCAGCAGCCGCGCACTTGCCTCGAATGAAAAACTGTTTTTT.

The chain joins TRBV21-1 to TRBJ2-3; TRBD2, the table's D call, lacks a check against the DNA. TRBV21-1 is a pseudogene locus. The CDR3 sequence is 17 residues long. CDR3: CASSKLSGYSPTDTQYF. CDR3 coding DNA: TGTGCCAGCAGCAAACTGAGCGGGTATAGCCCGACAGATACGCAGTATTTT.

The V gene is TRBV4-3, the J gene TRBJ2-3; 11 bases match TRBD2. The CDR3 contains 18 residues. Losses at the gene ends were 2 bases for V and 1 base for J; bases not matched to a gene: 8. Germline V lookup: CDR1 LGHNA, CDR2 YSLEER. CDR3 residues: CASSQLAGGGLGTDTQYF. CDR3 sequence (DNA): TGCGCCAGCAGCCAACTAGCGGGAGGAGGTTTGGGCACAGATACGCAGTATTTT.

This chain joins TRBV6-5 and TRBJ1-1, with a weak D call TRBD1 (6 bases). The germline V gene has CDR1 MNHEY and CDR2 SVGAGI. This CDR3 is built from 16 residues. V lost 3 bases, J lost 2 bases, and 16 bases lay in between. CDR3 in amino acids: CASSYSEGTSNTEAFF. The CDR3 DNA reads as TGTGCCAGCAGTTATTCTGAAGGGACAAGCAACACTGAAGCTTTCTTT.

The CDR3 here is CASGSAHSGNTIYF. CDR3 nucleotide sequence: TGTGCCAGCGGGAGCGCTCACTCTGGAAACACCATATATTTT. The chain has TRBV6-1 and TRBJ1-3; D remains ambiguous. V was cut by 8 bases and J by 0 bases, with 11 bases left in between. Per germline, CDR1 MNHNS and CDR2 SASEGT. This CDR3 spans 14 amino acids.

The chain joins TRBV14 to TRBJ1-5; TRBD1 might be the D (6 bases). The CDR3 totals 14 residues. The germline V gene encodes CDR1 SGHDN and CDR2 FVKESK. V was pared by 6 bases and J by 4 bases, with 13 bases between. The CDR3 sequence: CASSRDKVNQPQHF. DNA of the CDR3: TGTGCCAGCAGTCGGGACAAGGTAAATCAGCCCCAGCATTTT.

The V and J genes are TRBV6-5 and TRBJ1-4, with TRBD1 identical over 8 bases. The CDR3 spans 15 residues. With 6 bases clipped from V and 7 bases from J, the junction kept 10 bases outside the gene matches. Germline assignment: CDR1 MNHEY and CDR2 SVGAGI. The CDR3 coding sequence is TGTGCCAGCAGCCCCTGGACAGGGCTCGGTGAAAAACTGTTTTTT. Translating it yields CASSPWTGLGEKLFF.

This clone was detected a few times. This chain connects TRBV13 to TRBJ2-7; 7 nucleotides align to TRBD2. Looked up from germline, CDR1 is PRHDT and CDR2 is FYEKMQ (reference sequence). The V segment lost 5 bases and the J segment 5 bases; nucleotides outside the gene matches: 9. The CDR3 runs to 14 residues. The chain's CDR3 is CASSPTGGSHEQYF. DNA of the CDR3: TGTGCCAGCAGCCCTACGGGGGGTTCCCACGAGCAGTACTTC.

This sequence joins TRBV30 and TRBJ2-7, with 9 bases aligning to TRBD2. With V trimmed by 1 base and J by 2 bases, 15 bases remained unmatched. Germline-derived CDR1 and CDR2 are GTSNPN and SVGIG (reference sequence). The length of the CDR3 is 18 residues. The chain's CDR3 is CAWSGVLAGVPAPYEQYF. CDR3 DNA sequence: TGTGCCTGGAGTGGGGTTTTAGCGGGAGTTCCAGCGCCCTACGAGCAGTACTTC.

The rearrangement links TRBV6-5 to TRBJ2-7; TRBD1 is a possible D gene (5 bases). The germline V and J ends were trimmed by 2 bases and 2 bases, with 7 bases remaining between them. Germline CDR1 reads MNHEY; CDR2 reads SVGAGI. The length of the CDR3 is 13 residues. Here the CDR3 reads CASSYRGPYEQYF. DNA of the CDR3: TGTGCCAGCAGTTACAGGGGCCCCTACGAGCAGTACTTC.

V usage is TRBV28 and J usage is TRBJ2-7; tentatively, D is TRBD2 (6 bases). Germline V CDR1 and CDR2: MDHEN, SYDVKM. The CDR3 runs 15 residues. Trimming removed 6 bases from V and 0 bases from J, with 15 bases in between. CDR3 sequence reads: CASRPGGASSYEQYF. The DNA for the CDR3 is TGTGCCAGCAGACCCGGGGGAGCGAGCTCCTACGAGCAGTACTTC.

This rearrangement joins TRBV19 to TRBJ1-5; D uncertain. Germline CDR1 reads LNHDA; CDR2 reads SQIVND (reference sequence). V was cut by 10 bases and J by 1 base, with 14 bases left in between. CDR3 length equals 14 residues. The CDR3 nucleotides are TGTGCCACCCGAAACAGAGAAAGCAATCAGCCCCAGCATTTT. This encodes CATRNRESNQPQHF. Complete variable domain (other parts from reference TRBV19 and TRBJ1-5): DGGITQSPKYLFRKEGQNVTLSCEQNLNHDAMYWYRQDPGQGLRLIYYSQIVNDFQKGDIAEGYSVSREKKESFPLTVTSAQKNPTAFYLCATRNRESNQPQHFGDGTRLSIL.

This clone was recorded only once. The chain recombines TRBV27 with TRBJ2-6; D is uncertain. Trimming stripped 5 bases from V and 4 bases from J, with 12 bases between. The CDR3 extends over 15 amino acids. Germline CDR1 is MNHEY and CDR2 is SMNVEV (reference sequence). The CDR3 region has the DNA TGTGCCAGCAGTATCAGCAGGTGGGGGGCCAACGTCCTGACTTTC. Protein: CASSISRWGANVLTF.

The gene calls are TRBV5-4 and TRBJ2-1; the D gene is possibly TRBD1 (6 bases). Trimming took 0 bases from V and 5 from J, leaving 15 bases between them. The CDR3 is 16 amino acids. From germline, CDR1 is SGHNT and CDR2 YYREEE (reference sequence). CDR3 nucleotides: TGTGCCAGCAGCTTGGAGGTTAGCAGGGGAAACAATGAGCAGTTCTTC. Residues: CASSLEVSRGNNEQFF. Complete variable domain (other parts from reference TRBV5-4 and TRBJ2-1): ETGVTQSPTHLIKTRGQQVTLRCSSQSGHNTVSWYQQALGQGPQFIFQYYREEENGRGNFPPRFSGLQFPNYSSELNVNALELDDSALYLCASSLEVSRGNNEQFFGPGTRLTVL.

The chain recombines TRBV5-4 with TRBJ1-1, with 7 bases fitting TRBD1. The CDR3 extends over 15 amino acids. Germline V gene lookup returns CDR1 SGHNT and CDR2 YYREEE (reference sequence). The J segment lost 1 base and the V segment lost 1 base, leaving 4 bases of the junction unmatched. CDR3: CASSLSGTANTEAFF. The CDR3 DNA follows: TGTGCCAGCAGCTTGTCCGGGACAGCGAACACTGAAGCTTTCTTT.

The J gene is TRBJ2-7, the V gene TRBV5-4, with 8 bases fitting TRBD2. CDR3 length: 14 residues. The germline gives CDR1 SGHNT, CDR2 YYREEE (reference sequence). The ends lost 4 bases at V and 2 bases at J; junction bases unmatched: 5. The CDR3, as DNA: TGTGCCAGCAGCCCTCGGGGGGGACCCTACGAGCAGTACTTC. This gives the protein CASSPRGGPYEQYF.

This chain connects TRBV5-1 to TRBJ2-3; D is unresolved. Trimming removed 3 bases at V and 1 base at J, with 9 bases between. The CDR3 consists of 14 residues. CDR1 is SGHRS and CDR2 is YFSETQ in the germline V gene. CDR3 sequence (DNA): TGCGCCAGCAGCTCAGGCGTGCGCACAGATACGCAGTATTTT. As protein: CASSSGVRTDTQYF.

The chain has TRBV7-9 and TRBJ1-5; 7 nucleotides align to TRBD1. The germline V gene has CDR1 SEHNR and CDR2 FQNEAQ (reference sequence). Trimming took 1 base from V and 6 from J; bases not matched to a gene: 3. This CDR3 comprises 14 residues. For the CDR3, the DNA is TGTGCCAGCAGCTTAGGGTCAGGGGGTCAGCCCCAGCATTTT. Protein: CASSLGSGGQPQHF.

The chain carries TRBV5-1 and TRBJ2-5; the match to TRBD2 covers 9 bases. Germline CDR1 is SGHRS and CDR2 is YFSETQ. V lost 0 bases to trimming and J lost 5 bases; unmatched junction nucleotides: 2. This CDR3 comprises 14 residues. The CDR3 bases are TGCGCCAGCAGCTTGGGTAGCGGGAGTGAGACCCAGTACTTC. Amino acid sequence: CASSLGSGSETQYF.